This T cell receptor (beta chain) was recovered during a study of T cell responses to AZD1222 COVID-19 vaccine. Between the trimmed V and J ends, which lost 6 bases and 5 bases, there was a span of 14 bases. The CDR3 contains 13 residues. The germline gives CDR1 GTSNPN, CDR2 SVGIG (reference sequence). This table comes from immunoSEQ multiplex PCR, and its TCRdb copy is limited to in-frame clones, with some not included. The table has 150,000 or so clones, roughly 92% seen once. The TCR was taken from an adult in good health. This specimen consisted of peripheral blood, obtained on day 0 of AZD1222 vaccination. This rearrangement joins TRBV30 to TRBJ1-5; weak D call: TRBD1 (5 bases). The CDR3 DNA is TGTGCCTGCCAGGGAGGTGGCGATCAGCCCCAGCATTTT. The encoded protein is CACQGGGDQPQHF.